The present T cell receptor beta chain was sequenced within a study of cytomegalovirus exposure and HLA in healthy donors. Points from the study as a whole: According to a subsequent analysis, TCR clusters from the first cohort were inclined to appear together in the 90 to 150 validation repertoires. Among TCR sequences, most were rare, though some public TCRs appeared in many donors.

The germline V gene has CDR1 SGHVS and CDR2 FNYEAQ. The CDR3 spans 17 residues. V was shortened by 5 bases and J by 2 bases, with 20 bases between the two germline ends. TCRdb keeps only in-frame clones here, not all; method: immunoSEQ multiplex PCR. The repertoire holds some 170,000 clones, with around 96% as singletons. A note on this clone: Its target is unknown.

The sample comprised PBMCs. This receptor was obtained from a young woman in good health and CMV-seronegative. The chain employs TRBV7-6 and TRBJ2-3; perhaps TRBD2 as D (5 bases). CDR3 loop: CASSPRPLAPNTDTQYF. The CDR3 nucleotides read TGTGCCAGCAGCCCCCGGCCCCTAGCACCAAACACAGATACGCAGTATTTT.